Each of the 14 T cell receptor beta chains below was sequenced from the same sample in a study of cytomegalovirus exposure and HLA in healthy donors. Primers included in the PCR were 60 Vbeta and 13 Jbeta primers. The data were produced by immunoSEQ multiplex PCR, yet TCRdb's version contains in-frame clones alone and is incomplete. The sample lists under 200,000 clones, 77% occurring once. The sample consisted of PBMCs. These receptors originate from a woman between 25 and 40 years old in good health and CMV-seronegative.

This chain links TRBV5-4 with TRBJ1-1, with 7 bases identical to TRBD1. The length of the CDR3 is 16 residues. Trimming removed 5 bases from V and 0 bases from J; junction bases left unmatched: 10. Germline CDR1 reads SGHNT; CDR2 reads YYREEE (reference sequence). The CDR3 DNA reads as TGTGCCAGCAGGAGGCAGACAGGGTTGATGAACACTGAAGCTTTCTTT. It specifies CASRRQTGLMNTEAFF.

The CDR3, as DNA: TGCGCCAGCAGCTTGGGCGTAGCTGGAAACACCATATATTTT. Translating it yields CASSLGVAGNTIYF. The V and J genes are TRBV5-1 and TRBJ1-3; D call uncertain. Germline CDR1 reads SGHRS; CDR2 reads YFSETQ. V was pared by 0 bases and J by 2 bases, with 6 bases between. This CDR3 is built from 14 residues.

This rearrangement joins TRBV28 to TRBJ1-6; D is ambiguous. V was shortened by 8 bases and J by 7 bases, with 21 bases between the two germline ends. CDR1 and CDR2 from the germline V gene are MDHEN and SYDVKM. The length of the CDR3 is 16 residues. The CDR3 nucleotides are TGTGCCAGCTGGGCCCAGCGGGTGGTAGGAAATTCACCCCTCCACTTT. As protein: CASWAQRVVGNSPLHF.

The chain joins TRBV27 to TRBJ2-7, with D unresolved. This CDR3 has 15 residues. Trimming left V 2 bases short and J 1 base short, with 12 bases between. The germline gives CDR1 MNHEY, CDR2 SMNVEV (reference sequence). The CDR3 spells CASSLRDSFSYEQYF. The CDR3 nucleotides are TGTGCCAGCAGTTTACGAGATAGTTTTTCCTACGAGCAGTACTTC.

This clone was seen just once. In DNA form, the CDR3 reads TGTGCCAGCTCACCAAGGACCCTGGGAGGAGAGACCCAGTACTTC. Protein: CASSPRTLGGETQYF. The chain is built from TRBV18 and TRBJ2-5, with TRBD2 as a possible D gene (6 bases). Germline V lookup: CDR1 KGHSH, CDR2 LQKENI. Trimming left V 2 bases short and J 4 bases short, with 14 bases between. This CDR3 is 15 amino acids long.

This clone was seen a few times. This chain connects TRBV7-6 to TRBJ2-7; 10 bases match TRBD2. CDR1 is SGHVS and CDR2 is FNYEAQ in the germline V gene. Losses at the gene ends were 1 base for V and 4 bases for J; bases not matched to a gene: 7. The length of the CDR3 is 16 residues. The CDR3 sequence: CASSLGTSGAGYEQYF. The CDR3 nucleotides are TGTGCCAGCAGCTTAGGGACTAGCGGCGCTGGATACGAGCAGTACTTC.

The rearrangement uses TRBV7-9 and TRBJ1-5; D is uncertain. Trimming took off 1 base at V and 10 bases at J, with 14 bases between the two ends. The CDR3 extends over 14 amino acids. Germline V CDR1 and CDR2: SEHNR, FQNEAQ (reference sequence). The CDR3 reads CASSLEGRGEPQHF. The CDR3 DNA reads TGTGCCAGCAGCTTAGAGGGTCGGGGTGAACCCCAGCATTTT.

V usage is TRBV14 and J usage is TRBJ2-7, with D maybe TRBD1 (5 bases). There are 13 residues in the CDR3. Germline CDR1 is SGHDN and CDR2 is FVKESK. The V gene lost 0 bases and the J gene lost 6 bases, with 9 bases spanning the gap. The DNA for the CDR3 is TGTGCCAGCAGCCAAGAATGGGGCGCCGAGCAGTACTTC. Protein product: CASSQEWGAEQYF.

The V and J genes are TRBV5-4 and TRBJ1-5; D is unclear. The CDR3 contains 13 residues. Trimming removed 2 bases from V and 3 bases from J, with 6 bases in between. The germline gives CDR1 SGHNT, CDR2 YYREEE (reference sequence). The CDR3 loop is CASSFDTNQPQHF. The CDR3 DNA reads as TGTGCCAGCAGCTTTGACACCAATCAGCCCCAGCATTTT.

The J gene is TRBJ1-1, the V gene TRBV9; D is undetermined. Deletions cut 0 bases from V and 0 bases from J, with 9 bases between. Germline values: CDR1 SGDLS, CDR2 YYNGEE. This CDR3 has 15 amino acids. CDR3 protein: CASSVADIMNTEAFF. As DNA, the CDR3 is TGTGCCAGCAGCGTAGCTGACATCATGAACACTGAAGCTTTCTTT. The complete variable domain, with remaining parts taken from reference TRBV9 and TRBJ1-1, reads DSGVTQTPKHLITATGQRVTLRCSPRSGDLSVYWYQQSLDQGLQFLIQYYNGEERAKGNILERFSAQQFPDLHSELNLSSLELGDSALYFCASSVADIMNTEAFFGQGTRLTVV.

The DNA for the CDR3 is TGTGCCAGCAGTGCCAGGGACAGGGTTGGTCAGCCCCAGCATTTT. This gives the protein CASSARDRVGQPQHF. The genes are TRBV2 and TRBJ1-5; 9 bases match TRBD1. V shed 4 bases, J shed 6 bases, and the junction held 7 bases outside the gene matches. The length of the CDR3 is 15 residues. CDR1 is SNHLY, CDR2 FYNNEI, per germline.

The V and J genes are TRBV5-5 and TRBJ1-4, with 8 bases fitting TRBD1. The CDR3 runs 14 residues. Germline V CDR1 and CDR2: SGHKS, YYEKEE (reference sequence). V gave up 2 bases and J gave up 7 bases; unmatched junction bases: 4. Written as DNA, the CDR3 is TGTGCCAGCAGCTTCGGACAGGGTGGTGAAAAACTGTTTTTT. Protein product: CASSFGQGGEKLFF. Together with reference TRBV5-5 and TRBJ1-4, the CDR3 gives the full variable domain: DAGVTQSPTHLIKTRGQQVTLRCSPISGHKSVSWYQQVLGQGPQFIFQYYEKEERGRGNFPDRFSARQFPNYSSELNVNALLLGDSALYLCASSFGQGGEKLFFGSGTQLSVL.

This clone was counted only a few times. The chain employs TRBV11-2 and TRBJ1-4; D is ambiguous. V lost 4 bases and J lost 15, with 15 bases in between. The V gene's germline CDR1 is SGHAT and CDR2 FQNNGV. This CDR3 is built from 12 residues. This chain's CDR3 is CASSSTRRRVFF. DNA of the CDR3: TGTGCCAGCAGCTCGACCCGGAGGCGGGTGTTTTTT. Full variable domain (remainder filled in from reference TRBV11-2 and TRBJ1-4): EAGVAQSPRYKIIEKRQSVAFWCNPISGHATLYWYQQILGQGPKLLIQFQNNGVVDDSQLPKDRFSAERLKGVDSTLKIQPAKLEDSAVYLCASSSTRRRVFFGSGTQLSVL.

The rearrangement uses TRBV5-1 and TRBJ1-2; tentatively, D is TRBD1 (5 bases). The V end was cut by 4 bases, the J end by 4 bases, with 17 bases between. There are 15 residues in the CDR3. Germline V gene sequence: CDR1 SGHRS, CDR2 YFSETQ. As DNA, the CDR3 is TGCGCCAGCAGCACTGGACGGGGGAATAGCTATGGCTACACCTTC. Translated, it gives CASSTGRGNSYGYTF.